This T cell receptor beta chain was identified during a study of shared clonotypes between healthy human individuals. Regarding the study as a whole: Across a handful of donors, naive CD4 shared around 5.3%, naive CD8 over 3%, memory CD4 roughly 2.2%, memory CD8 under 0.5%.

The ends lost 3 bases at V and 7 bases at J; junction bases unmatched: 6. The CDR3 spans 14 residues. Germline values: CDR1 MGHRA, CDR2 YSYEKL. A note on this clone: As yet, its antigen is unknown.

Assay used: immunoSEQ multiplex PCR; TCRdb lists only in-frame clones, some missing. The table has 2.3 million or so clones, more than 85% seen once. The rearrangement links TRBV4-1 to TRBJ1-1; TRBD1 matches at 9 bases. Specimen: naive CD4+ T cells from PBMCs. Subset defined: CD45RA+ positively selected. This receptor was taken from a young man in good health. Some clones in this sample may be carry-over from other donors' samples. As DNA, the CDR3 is TGCGCCAGCAGCCAGACAGGGGGGGAGCTTGAAGCTTTCTTT. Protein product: CASSQTGGELEAFF.